The 24 T cell receptor beta chains below come from one sample, sequenced in a study of shared clonotypes between healthy human individuals. Produced via immunoSEQ multiplex PCR; TCRdb's table is partial and in-frame only. The sample consists of 550,000 to 850,000 clones, over 55% of them appearing once. Sequenced material: memory CD4+ T cells sorted from blood. Subset reported: CD45RA-negative fraction. These receptors were collected from a woman aged 30 to 39 in good health.

This clone was observed a handful of times. The chain joins TRBV7-9 to TRBJ2-7, with D tentatively TRBD1 or TRBD2 (5 bases each). Germline CDR1 is SEHNR and CDR2 is FQNEAQ (reference sequence). V was pared by 2 bases and J by 7 bases, with 9 bases between. This CDR3 has 12 residues. The CDR3 nucleotides are TGTGCCAGCAGCTTATACGAGGGGGAGCAGTACTTC. Protein: CASSLYEGEQYF.

The DNA of the CDR3 is TGCGCCAGCAGCTTCCGGGGACAGGGGAGCTACACCTTC. Protein: CASSFRGQGSYTF. The chain combines TRBV5-1 with TRBJ1-2, with TRBD1 matching 10 bases. Trimming removed 2 bases from V and 9 bases from J; junction bases left unmatched: 4. Germline-derived CDR1 and CDR2 are SGHRS and YFSETQ. The CDR3 runs to 13 residues.

This clone showed up just a few times. At the DNA level, this CDR3 is encoded by other sequences in the same sample as well. This chain connects TRBV7-9 to TRBJ2-1; D is unclear. The V gene's germline CDR1 is SEHNR and CDR2 FQNEAQ (reference sequence). Trimming stripped 1 base from V and 8 bases from J, with 12 bases between. The CDR3 is 14 amino acids. This CDR3 reads CASSLVGSLDEQFF. CDR3 sequence (DNA): TGTGCCAGCAGCTTAGTAGGGTCCCTGGATGAGCAGTTCTTC.

This chain joins TRBV19 and TRBJ1-4, with TRBD1 matching over 8 bases. This CDR3 spans 15 amino acids. The J segment lost 7 bases and the V segment lost 5 bases, leaving 9 bases of the junction unmatched. Germline V gene lookup returns CDR1 LNHDA and CDR2 SQIVND (reference sequence). The CDR3 is CASSLRGRGSEKLFF. Here the CDR3 DNA reads TGTGCCAGTAGTCTCAGGGGGCGCGGAAGTGAAAAACTGTTTTTT.

V is TRBV4-2 and J is TRBJ2-7; 7 bases match TRBD2. CDR1 is LGHNA, CDR2 YNFKEQ, per germline. The ends lost 1 base at V and 3 bases at J; junction bases unmatched: 15. The CDR3 length is 18 residues. CDR3 residues: CASSQGPSHGLVYYEQYF. The CDR3 DNA is TGTGCCAGCAGCCAAGGTCCCTCCCATGGACTAGTATACTACGAGCAGTACTTC.

This clone was detected once. The gene calls are TRBV28 and TRBJ1-1; D is ambiguous. CDR3 length: 14 residues. Germline V CDR1 and CDR2: MDHEN, SYDVKM. Between the trimmed V and J ends, which lost 5 bases and 11 bases, there was a span of 21 bases. The DNA for the CDR3 is TGTGCCAGCAGTCCTCCAAGGGATTCTTCTAGGGCTTTCTTT. Its translation: CASSPPRDSSRAFF.

The sample holds many counts of this clone. The V call is TRBV6-5, the J call TRBJ2-7; no clear D. This CDR3 region has 16 residues. Trimming shortened V by 2 bases and J by 2 bases, and 16 bases separated the two germline ends. Per germline, CDR1 MNHEY and CDR2 SVGAGI. CDR3 nucleotides: TGTGCCAGCAGTTACCCGCACGCCGACGATCCCTACGAGCAGTACTTC. It translates to CASSYPHADDPYEQYF.

Many counts were recorded for this clone. The chain combines TRBV18 with TRBJ1-5, with 7 bases fitting TRBD1. From germline, CDR1 is KGHSH and CDR2 LQKENI. The CDR3 runs 16 residues. V trimming: 5 bases; J trimming: 2 bases; junction bases outside the gene matches: 9. The DNA for the CDR3 is TGTGCCAGCTCAATGGGGCAGGGGGACGGCAATCAGCCCCAGCATTTT. Amino acid sequence: CASSMGQGDGNQPQHF.

This chain connects TRBV18 to TRBJ1-2; 10 positions match TRBD1. Germline CDR1 KGHSH, CDR2 LQKENI. CDR3 length: 16 residues. The V segment lost 3 bases and the J segment 8 bases; nucleotides outside the gene matches: 12. The CDR3 region has the DNA TGTGCCAGCTCACCCTACGAAACAGGGACAGGGGAAGGCTACACCTTC. Amino acid sequence: CASSPYETGTGEGYTF.

The V and J genes are TRBV28 and TRBJ2-1, with TRBD2 matching over 7 bases. Germline CDR1 is MDHEN and CDR2 is SYDVKM. The V segment lost 2 bases and the J segment 5 bases; nucleotides outside the gene matches: 6. There are 15 residues in the CDR3. The CDR3 region is CASSLELAQNNEQFF. The CDR3 region has the DNA TGTGCCAGCAGTTTAGAACTAGCGCAGAACAATGAGCAGTTCTTC.

This clone turned up a few times. This sequence joins TRBV7-2 and TRBJ2-3; 8 nucleotides agree with TRBD2. CDR1 and CDR2 from the germline V gene are SGHTA and FQGNSA. There are 14 residues in the CDR3. With V trimmed by 3 bases and J by 4 bases, 3 bases remained unmatched. Written as DNA, the CDR3 is TGTGCCAGCAGCTTTAAAGCGGGAGCAGATACGCAGTATTTT. It yields the protein CASSFKAGADTQYF.

This clone showed up just once. This chain uses TRBV7-6 with TRBJ2-2, with D uncertain. V was pared by 5 bases and J by 6 bases, with 13 bases between. This CDR3 region has 14 residues. Germline V gene data show CDR1 as SGHVS and CDR2 as FNYEAQ. The CDR3, as DNA: TGTGCCAGCAGCCCATCCCCGGCAGCCGGGGAGCTGTTTTTT. This codes for CASSPSPAAGELFF.

The chain carries TRBV5-5 and TRBJ2-1; 10 nucleotides match TRBD2. The J segment lost 7 bases and the V segment lost 3 bases, leaving 4 bases of the junction unmatched. Germline assignment: CDR1 SGHKS and CDR2 YYEKEE (reference sequence). This CDR3 contains 14 residues. CDR3 DNA sequence: TGTGCCAGCAGCTATGGACTAGCGGTAAATGAGCAGTTCTTC. It specifies CASSYGLAVNEQFF.

The chain employs TRBV27 and TRBJ2-7, with 7 bases fitting TRBD2. Trimming at V came to 0 bases and at J to 2 bases, leaving 7 bases not matched to a gene. CDR1 MNHEY and CDR2 SMNVEV come from the germline V gene (reference sequence). This CDR3 has 16 residues. The CDR3 sequence: CASSLSSGRTTYEQYF. In DNA form, the CDR3 reads TGTGCCAGCAGTTTATCTAGCGGGCGGACTACCTACGAGCAGTACTTC.

This chain connects TRBV19 to TRBJ1-2; D is unclear. The CDR3 length is 15 residues. V was pared by 5 bases and J by 0 bases, with 13 bases between. Per germline, CDR1 LNHDA and CDR2 SQIVND (reference sequence). In DNA form, the CDR3 reads TGTGCCAGTAGTCTCCGGTTTCAAGCTAACTATGGCTACACCTTC. Its translation: CASSLRFQANYGYTF.

This chain joins TRBV27 and TRBJ2-1; the D gene is possibly TRBD2 (6 bases). Per the germline V gene, CDR1 is MNHEY and CDR2 is SMNVEV (reference sequence). This CDR3 has 16 residues. The V and J ends lost 4 bases and 6 bases respectively, with 19 bases between them. The CDR3, as DNA: TGTGCCAGCAGTTCTATGCCCCTGACTAGGCCCAATGAGCAGTTCTTC. This sequence encodes CASSSMPLTRPNEQFF.

This chain links TRBV6-6 with TRBJ2-7; 11 positions match TRBD2. CDR3 size: 15 residues. Per germline, CDR1 MNHNY and CDR2 SVGAGI (reference sequence). V lost 0 bases to trimming and J lost 9 bases; unmatched junction nucleotides: 7. This CDR3 is CASSYSTSGSGRQYF. CDR3 nucleotides: TGTGCCAGCAGTTACTCCACTAGCGGGAGTGGAAGGCAGTACTTC.

CDR3 DNA: TGCGCCAGCAGCTTGGCCAGGGTAGGAGCTGAGCAGTTCTTC. Protein product: CASSLARVGAEQFF. The chain carries TRBV5-1 and TRBJ2-1, with D tentatively TRBD1 (5 bases). Germline V gene lookup returns CDR1 SGHRS and CDR2 YFSETQ. The CDR3 has 14 residues. V was clipped by 0 bases and J by 9 bases, with 13 bases between them.

This clone is a singleton in its sample. This sequence joins TRBV7-6 and TRBJ2-1; 9 bases match TRBD2. Germline V gene data show CDR1 as SGHVS and CDR2 as FNYEAQ. The CDR3 loop spans 15 amino acids. V was clipped by 1 base and J by 3 bases; unmatched bases: 1. CDR3 DNA: TGTGCCAGCAGCTTAGGACTAGCGGACTACAATGAGCAGTTCTTC. Translation gives CASSLGLADYNEQFF.

The chain recombines TRBV5-1 with TRBJ2-7, with 7 bases lining up with TRBD1. Germline loops: CDR1 SGHRS, CDR2 YFSETQ. Trimming removed 5 bases from V and 2 bases from J; junction bases left unmatched: 1. The CDR3 is made up of 12 amino acids. This chain's CDR3 is CASSRGPYEQYF. CDR3 coding DNA: TGCGCCAGCAGTAGGGGGCCCTACGAGCAGTACTTC.

This chain connects TRBV5-4 to TRBJ2-7; 9 nucleotides agree with TRBD2. The CDR3 is 16 amino acids. Germline CDR1 is SGHNT and CDR2 is YYREEE (reference sequence). The trim removed 4 bases at V and 3 bases at J, leaving 11 bases unmatched. The CDR3, as DNA: TGTGCCAGCAGCACGTCTGCGACGCGGGGGGGCTACGAGCAGTACTTC. Translation gives CASSTSATRGGYEQYF.

This chain links TRBV21-1 with TRBJ2-1; the D call TRBD2 from the table was never checked on the DNA. TRBV21-1 is a recognized pseudogene. CDR3 size: 16 residues. CDR3 residues: CASSKARDLLGNEQFF. The DNA of the CDR3 is TGTGCCAGCAGCAAAGCCCGGGACTTACTGGGGAATGAGCAGTTCTTC.

This chain joins TRBV11-2 and TRBJ2-5; 8 bases align to TRBD1. The length of the CDR3 is 16 residues. Germline lookup yields CDR1 SGHAT and CDR2 FQNNGV. With V trimmed by 5 bases and J by 7 bases, 15 bases remained unmatched. The CDR3: CASSETGVEIGGTQYF. The DNA of the CDR3 is TGTGCCAGCAGCGAGACAGGGGTGGAGATAGGGGGGACCCAGTACTTC.

In nucleotides, the CDR3 is TGTGCCAGCAGCCCCTCCCCGGGAGGACAAGAGACCCAGTACTTC. This gives the protein CASSPSPGGQETQYF. This chain connects TRBV28 to TRBJ2-5, with TRBD2 matching 7 bases. Trimming at V came to 6 bases and at J to 2 bases, leaving 9 bases not matched to a gene. Germline CDR1 is MDHEN and CDR2 is SYDVKM. The CDR3 runs to 15 residues. Full variable domain (outside the CDR3, taken from reference TRBV28 and TRBJ2-5): DVKVTQSSRYLVKRTGEKVFLECVQDMDHENMFWYRQDPGLGLRLIYFSYDVKMKEKGDIPEGYSVSREKKERFSLILESASTNQTSMYLCASSPSPGGQETQYFGPGTRLLVL.